This T cell receptor beta chain was recorded in a study of blood T cells in healthy people across ages. This clonotype was observed a handful of times. Its antigen remains unknown. The study's findings and limits: PBMC samples, being unsorted, prevented any conclusive comparison of naive and antigen-experienced cells.

The CDR3 covers 17 residues. The ends lost 4 bases at V and 2 bases at J; junction bases unmatched: 9. Per germline, CDR1 SGHDT and CDR2 YYEEEE. Alongside a J-beta primer mix, a sample-barcoded 5' primer served in a second PCR lasting roughly 7 to 11 cycles. Template switching added a 12-random-nucleotide identifier to every cDNA molecule. TCRdb independently ran MiXCR on the 5' RACE reads; one entry per CDR3 protein. The sample consists of 710,000 or so distinct CDR3 sequences, about 20% of them appearing once. Per-sample yields of isolated PBMCs were at least 7 million. This TCR was sampled from a man aged 70-80 years in good health. Sequencing input: blood. The chain recombines TRBV5-6 with TRBJ2-3, with 11 bases identical to TRBD2. The chain's CDR3 is CASSPLLAGAFTDTQYF. The DNA of the CDR3 is TGTGCCAGCAGCCCCCTACTAGCGGGGGCCTTCACAGATACGCAGTATTTT.